This T cell receptor (beta chain) appears in the sequencing data of a study of glioma-infiltrating T cells. The CDR3 has 14 residues. CDR1 is MNHNS and CDR2 is SASEGT in the germline V gene. Germline trimming cut 8 bases from V and 0 bases from J; bases unmatched to any gene: 6. TCR alpha and beta CDR3 regions were amplified from RNA using iRepertoire nested multiplex PCR. Tissue mRNA or PBMC total RNA, roughly 100-400 ng, went into one-step reverse transcription and amplification. TCRdb redid the calling of the multiplex PCR reads with MiXCR, one entry per CDR3 protein. This table has about 140,000 distinct CDR3 sequences, roughly two fifths appearing once. About this clonotype itself: As yet, its antigen is unknown.

General study results and limits: Non-neoplastic patients had below-expected tissue-blood divergence, while all gliomas exceeded expectation. Only very few CDR3 sequences appeared in both tissue and blood.

Specimen: glioma tissue, nonneoplastic brain tissue, or PBMCs (not recorded which). This clonotype was sampled from a human donor with low-grade glioma or glioblastoma, undergoing nonglioma brain surgery, or in good health (not recorded which). This chain joins TRBV6-1 and TRBJ2-7; 8 bases are shared with TRBD1. CDR3: CASCDRGHSYEQYF. The CDR3 nucleotides are TGTGCCAGCTGCGACAGGGGACACTCCTACGAGCAGTACTTC.